The source of this TCR beta chain is a study of T cell responses to AZD1222 COVID-19 vaccine. Study summary: Second doses were pooled across both intervals (about 4 or about 12 weeks).

Study-level points and caveats: CD4 TCRs linked to vaccination spanned spike, dominating at 160-218 and 743-854. Seropositivity was recorded at baseline in only 6 or 7 AZD1222 recipients.

Comment on this clone: Its antigen is not known.

Sequencing used immunoSEQ multiplex PCR; TCRdb keeps in-frame clones, though not all of them. This table has around 130,000 clones, just under 95% appearing once. Trimming took 4 bases from V and 5 from J; bases not matched to a gene: 5. The CDR3 extends over 15 amino acids. Germline assignment: CDR1 SGHRS and CDR2 YFSETQ. The clonotype was recovered from an adult in good health. V usage is TRBV5-1 and J usage is TRBJ1-4, with TRBD1 identical over 10 bases. This specimen was peripheral blood, taken on day 0 of AZD1222 vaccination. The CDR3 DNA reads as TGCGCCAGCAGCAAGACAGGGGGCCTCAATGAAAAACTGTTTTTT. This sequence encodes CASSKTGGLNEKLFF.